Listed below are T cell receptor beta chains from one sample, sequenced in a study of shared clonotypes between healthy human individuals. The protocol was immunoSEQ multiplex PCR, while the TCRdb copy is restricted to in-frame clones and leaves out a portion. This repertoire shows 2.3 million or so clones, 90% to 95% found once; its top ten account for roughly 0.36%. Sequencing was done on a sample of naive CD4+ T cells from PBMCs. These receptors were collected from a man younger than 35 in good health. Some clones in this sample may be carry-over from other donors' samples. The conserved cysteine and the conserved F or W are not part of the CDR3 here. The order of the fields is D gene, J gene, CDR3 length, V gene, CDR3 protein. The D gene is left open where the match is weak.

d_gene: NA; j_gene: TRBJ1-2; len: 12; v_gene: TRBV9; CDR3aa: ASSVGQLNYGYT
d_gene: TRBD1; j_gene: TRBJ1-4; len: 13; v_gene: TRBV25-1; CDR3aa: ASSEFGTGEEKLF
d_gene: TRBD2; j_gene: TRBJ2-5; len: 12; v_gene: TRBV2; CDR3aa: ASRELAARETQY
d_gene: TRBD2; j_gene: TRBJ2-1; len: 16; v_gene: TRBV9; CDR3aa: ASSETSGRGVSYNEQF
d_gene: TRBD2; j_gene: TRBJ2-3; len: 13; v_gene: TRBV29-1; CDR3aa: SAEGLAGLTDTQY
d_gene: NA; j_gene: TRBJ1-5; len: 11; v_gene: TRBV7-3; CDR3aa: ASSRGFNQPQH
d_gene: TRBD1; j_gene: TRBJ1-2; len: 12; v_gene: TRBV2; CDR3aa: ASRGQGSTYGYT
d_gene: NA; j_gene: TRBJ1-1; len: 14; v_gene: TRBV5-1; CDR3aa: ASSWGEDLGNTEAF
d_gene: NA; j_gene: TRBJ1-2; len: 9; v_gene: TRBV30; CDR3aa: AWNGGYGYT
d_gene: TRBD1; j_gene: TRBJ2-7; len: 13; v_gene: TRBV6-5; CDR3aa: ASSKTGVGTYEQY
d_gene: NA; j_gene: TRBJ2-7; len: 12; v_gene: TRBV10-3; CDR3aa: AISKPDGHYEQY
d_gene: TRBD2; j_gene: TRBJ2-7; len: 15; v_gene: TRBV18; CDR3aa: ASSPSLAGQATYEQY
d_gene: NA; j_gene: TRBJ1-1; len: 11; v_gene: TRBV18; CDR3aa: ASSPHINTEAF
d_gene: NA; j_gene: TRBJ1-2; len: 11; v_gene: TRBV6-5; CDR3aa: ASSSRGRYGYT
d_gene: NA; j_gene: TRBJ2-1; len: 16; v_gene: TRBV11-2; CDR3aa: ASSLGWGGGAVYNEQF
d_gene: TRBD1; j_gene: TRBJ2-5; len: 11; v_gene: TRBV5-6; CDR3aa: ASSTGEGETQY
d_gene: NA; j_gene: TRBJ1-3; len: 14; v_gene: TRBV30; CDR3aa: AWSSGGGSSGNTIY
d_gene: NA; j_gene: TRBJ1-5; len: 16; v_gene: TRBV15; CDR3aa: ATSSGGAAGYSNQPQH
d_gene: NA; j_gene: TRBJ1-1; len: 12; v_gene: TRBV7-9; CDR3aa: ASSLRGAGTEAF
d_gene: NA; j_gene: TRBJ1-1; len: 12; v_gene: TRBV11-2; CDR3aa: ASSSPSAGTEAF
d_gene: TRBD2; j_gene: TRBJ2-1; len: 13; v_gene: TRBV5-1; CDR3aa: ASSLGLAVYNEQF
d_gene: NA; j_gene: TRBJ2-7; len: 10; v_gene: TRBV28; CDR3aa: ASKDSPDEQY
d_gene: NA; j_gene: TRBJ2-7; len: 10; v_gene: TRBV6-5; CDR3aa: ASSYSDGGQY
d_gene: NA; j_gene: TRBJ2-5; len: 11; v_gene: TRBV11-1; CDR3aa: ASSLARGETQY
d_gene: NA; j_gene: TRBJ1-5; len: 10; v_gene: TRBV28; CDR3aa: ASSSPYQPQH
d_gene: NA; j_gene: TRBJ1-5; len: 14; v_gene: TRBV15; CDR3aa: ATSARPGQLNQPQH
d_gene: TRBD1; j_gene: TRBJ1-1; len: 12; v_gene: TRBV2; CDR3aa: ASSNYRGRGEAF
d_gene: NA; j_gene: TRBJ2-7; len: 10; v_gene: TRBV19; CDR3aa: ASSRGVGEQY
d_gene: NA; j_gene: TRBJ1-2; len: 10; v_gene: TRBV28; CDR3aa: ATTGQNYGYT
d_gene: NA; j_gene: TRBJ2-7; len: 12; v_gene: TRBV7-9; CDR3aa: ASTGRGPDYEQY
d_gene: NA; j_gene: TRBJ2-2; len: 10; v_gene: TRBV7-3; CDR3aa: ASSLEFGELF
d_gene: NA; j_gene: TRBJ2-2; len: 13; v_gene: TRBV5-1; CDR3aa: ASSFSGYNTGELF
d_gene: NA; j_gene: TRBJ1-2; len: 13; v_gene: TRBV5-4; CDR3aa: ASSLADRLNYGYT
d_gene: NA; j_gene: TRBJ2-3; len: 12; v_gene: TRBV4-2; CDR3aa: ASSQGGETDTQY
d_gene: NA; j_gene: TRBJ2-7; len: 13; v_gene: TRBV15; CDR3aa: ATSPRARGTYEQY
d_gene: TRBD2; j_gene: TRBJ2-3; len: 11; v_gene: TRBV29-1; CDR3aa: SVTSGSTDTQY